These 32 T cell receptor beta chains originate from one sample sequenced in a study of blood T cell repertoires in COVID-19. Libraries were prepared by immunoSEQ multiplex PCR; TCRdb keeps only in-frame clonotypes and omits some of them. The table shows some 240,000 clones, with 75% to 85% occurring only once. Sequencing was carried out using peripheral blood. The receptor set was obtained from a human donor in a cohort sampled during active COVID-19.

The J gene is TRBJ1-5, the V gene TRBV7-8, with 8 nucleotides matching TRBD1. With V trimmed by 2 bases and J by 0 bases, 0 bases remained unmatched. This CDR3 is 15 amino acids long. Germline V gene data show CDR1 as SGHVS and CDR2 as FQNEAQ. The CDR3 sequence: CASSLQGASNQPQHF. Here the CDR3 DNA reads TGTGCCAGCAGCTTACAGGGGGCTAGCAATCAGCCCCAGCATTTT.

This sequence joins TRBV3-1 (or the pseudogene TRBV3-2) and TRBJ1-2; D call uncertain. The CDR3 length is 15 residues. Germline V lookup: CDR1 LGHDT, CDR2 YNNKEL (reference sequence). V was clipped by 0 bases and J by 2 bases, with 10 bases between them. The DNA of the CDR3 is TGTGCCAGCAGCCAAGAAGCGGCTACCAACTATGGCTACACCTTC. This gives the protein CASSQEAATNYGYTF.

This chain uses TRBV7-9 with TRBJ1-1; perhaps TRBD1 as D (6 bases). Germline loops: CDR1 SEHNR, CDR2 FQNEAQ (reference sequence). The ends were cut back, 3 bases at V and 4 bases at J, with 15 bases in the middle. The length of the CDR3 is 15 residues. CDR3 DNA sequence: TGTGCCAGCAGCTTCGGGACACCCGGATTCACTGAAGCTTTCTTT. Amino acid sequence: CASSFGTPGFTEAFF.

The genes are TRBV7-2 and TRBJ2-1; maybe TRBD2 (6 bases). Germline V gene sequence: CDR1 SGHTA, CDR2 FQGNSA. Trimming stripped 6 bases from V and 3 bases from J, with 12 bases between. The length of the CDR3 is 14 residues. This CDR3 is CASRGGIGYNEQFF. For the CDR3, the DNA is TGTGCCAGCAGAGGCGGGATCGGCTACAATGAGCAGTTCTTC. The full variable domain, completed using reference TRBV7-2 and TRBJ2-1, is GAGVSQSPSNKVTEKGKDVELRCDPISGHTALYWYRQSLGQGLEFLIYFQGNSAPDKSGLPSDRFSAERTGGSVSTLTIQRTQQEDSAVYLCASRGGIGYNEQFFGPGTRLTVL.

This clone was seen just once. V gene TRBV28 combines with J gene TRBJ2-1; TRBD1 is a possible D gene (6 bases). V was cut by 4 bases and J by 14 bases, with 15 bases left in between. This CDR3 region has 12 residues. Germline values: CDR1 MDHEN, CDR2 SYDVKM. CDR3 protein: CASSSGRDTEFF. Here the CDR3 DNA reads TGTGCCAGCAGTTCAGGCCGGGACACAGAGTTCTTC.

This clone has only a few counts. Compared with germline, one end of the junction differs, possibly owing to a read error. CDR3 in DNA: TGTGCCAGCAGCGCCGGTGACAGCTCAGACTTC. It specifies CASSAGDSSDF. The chain combines TRBV6-5 with TRBJ1-2, with D tentatively TRBD1 (5 bases). CDR1 and CDR2 (germline): MNHEY, SVGAGI. The CDR3 has 11 amino acids.

The chain has TRBV4-3 and TRBJ2-5; the D gene is possibly TRBD1 (6 bases). The CDR3 consists of 13 residues. Germline V gene lookup returns CDR1 LGHNA and CDR2 YSLEER. The V end was cut by 6 bases, the J end by 5 bases, with 13 bases between. The CDR3 sequence is CASRQQGFETQYF. As DNA, the CDR3 is TGCGCCAGCAGACAACAGGGATTCGAGACCCAGTACTTC.

The chain is built from TRBV4-2 and TRBJ2-5; 8 bases agree with TRBD1. The CDR3 consists of 15 residues. Germline values: CDR1 LGHNA, CDR2 YNFKEQ. V lost 1 base to trimming and J lost 3 bases; unmatched junction nucleotides: 4. The CDR3 DNA is TGTGCCAGCAGCCAAGGAAACAGGGGGGAAGAGACCCAGTACTTC. Residues: CASSQGNRGEETQYF.

This clone was seen only a few times. The limits of the CDR3 on the DNA are not certain, so only TCRdb's listed CDR3 is given. The genes are TRBV29-1 and TRBJ1-2; the table names TRBD1, a call not compared with the DNA. Ends included, the CDR3 has 13 residues. CDR1 and CDR2 (germline): SQVTM, ANQGSEA. CDR3 protein: CSVATGTGYGYSF.

The rearrangement joins TRBV5-1 to TRBJ2-3; 9 nucleotides line up with TRBD2. The CDR3 contains 15 residues. Germline lookup yields CDR1 SGHRS and CDR2 YFSETQ. Losses at the gene ends were 4 bases for V and 2 bases for J; bases not matched to a gene: 5. DNA for the CDR3: TGCGCCAGCAGCCACCCTAGCGGGGTCACAGATACGCAGTATTTT. It codes for CASSHPSGVTDTQYF.

This clone was counted only a few times. The rearrangement uses TRBV9 and TRBJ1-2; the D is unclear. Trimming left V 2 bases short and J 0 bases short, with 26 bases between. The germline gives CDR1 SGDLS, CDR2 YYNGEE. This CDR3 spans 20 amino acids. CDR3 coding DNA: TGTGCCAGCAGCGTCGGACCGGGAGGAACGGGGAGAGGGTCTAACTATGGCTACACCTTC. Translating it yields CASSVGPGGTGRGSNYGYTF.

This sequence joins TRBV30 and TRBJ2-7; 8 bases agree with TRBD1. V lost 0 bases to trimming and J lost 5 bases; unmatched junction nucleotides: 3. The CDR3 totals 13 residues. Germline V CDR1 and CDR2: GTSNPN, SVGIG (reference sequence). CDR3 sequence (DNA): TGTGCCTGGAGTGTGGACAGGGTTGACGAGCAGTACTTC. This gives the protein CAWSVDRVDEQYF.

This chain connects TRBV4-1 to TRBJ2-1; TRBD2 matches at 10 bases. CDR1 is MGHRA and CDR2 is YSYEKL in the germline V gene. The J segment lost 4 bases and the V segment lost 0 bases, leaving 6 bases of the junction unmatched. The CDR3 sequence is 17 residues long. The CDR3 nucleotides read TGCGCCAGCAGCCAAGAACGGCTAGCGGGAGTGTACAATGAGCAGTTCTTC. This codes for CASSQERLAGVYNEQFF.

The chain uses TRBV19 and TRBJ2-5; 11 bases match TRBD2. This CDR3 has 15 amino acids. Per the germline V gene, CDR1 is LNHDA and CDR2 is SQIVND (reference sequence). J gave up 5 bases and V 9 bases, and 11 bases lay outside the gene matches. The CDR3, as DNA: TGTGCCAGCTTCCTAGCGGGAGGTCTCCGGGAGACCCAGTACTTC. It is translated as CASFLAGGLRETQYF.

The chain carries TRBV7-9 and TRBJ1-3, with a weak D call TRBD1 (5 bases). This CDR3 region has 17 residues. CDR1 and CDR2 from the germline V gene are SEHNR and FQNEAQ (reference sequence). The germline V and J ends were trimmed by 0 bases and 0 bases, with 12 bases remaining between them. The CDR3 bases are TGTGCCAGCAGCTTAGCGGGGCAGCTCCTCTCTGGAAACACCATATATTTT. This translates into CASSLAGQLLSGNTIYF. Filled out from reference TRBV7-9 and TRBJ1-3, the complete variable domain reads DTGVSQNPRHKITKRGQNVTFRCDPISEHNRLYWYRQTLGQGPEFLTYFQNEAQLEKSRLLSDRFSAERPKGSFSTLEIQRTEQGDSAMYLCASSLAGQLLSGNTIYFGEGSWLTVV.

The chain joins TRBV5-1 to TRBJ1-2; no clear D gene. The germline V gene encodes CDR1 SGHRS and CDR2 YFSETQ. V dropped 4 bases and J dropped 2 bases, with 18 bases sitting between them. The CDR3 spans 16 residues. In DNA, the CDR3 is TGCGCCAGCAGCCAATCTCCAGGCCTCAGGAACTATGGCTACACCTTC. Its protein product is CASSQSPGLRNYGYTF.

The rearrangement links TRBV30 to TRBJ1-4, with D perhaps TRBD1 (6 bases). V lost 4 bases and J lost 8, with 11 bases in between. CDR3 size: 12 residues. Germline CDR1 and CDR2: GTSNPN and SVGIG (reference sequence). Here the CDR3 DNA reads TGTGCCTGGACCCAAGACAGGGAAAAACTGTTTTTT. This codes for CAWTQDREKLFF.

The chain employs TRBV9 and TRBJ2-1, with 8 bases matching TRBD1. The CDR3 has 14 amino acids. Germline CDR1 is SGDLS and CDR2 is YYNGEE. The V gene end was trimmed by 0 bases and the J gene end by 8 bases; junction bases not matched to a gene: 4. CDR3 nucleotide sequence: TGTGCCAGCAGCGTAGGAGACAGGGGATATGAGCAGTTCTTC. Its translation: CASSVGDRGYEQFF.

This chain connects TRBV7-9 to TRBJ1-1; maybe TRBD1 (5 bases). The V and J ends lost 4 bases and 1 base respectively, with 10 bases between them. The germline CDR1 and CDR2 sequences are SEHNR and FQNEAQ (reference sequence). The CDR3 length is 14 residues. The CDR3 DNA follows: TGTGCCAGCAGCTCCTCAGGGCGGAACACTGAAGCTTTCTTT. Amino acids: CASSSSGRNTEAFF.

The gene calls are TRBV6-6 and TRBJ2-1, with a weak D call TRBD2 (6 bases). V lost 5 bases, J lost 3 bases, and 17 bases lay in between. Germline V gives CDR1 MNHNY, CDR2 SVGAGI (reference sequence). The CDR3 totals 16 residues. The CDR3 loop reads CASSRTGTGHYNEQFF. CDR3 sequence (DNA): TGTGCCAGCAGTAGAACCGGGACTGGACACTACAATGAGCAGTTCTTC.

The V gene is TRBV28, the J gene TRBJ1-2, with 7 bases matching TRBD1. Unmatched junction bases numbered 6, after V lost 6 bases and J lost 2 bases. Germline V CDR1 and CDR2: MDHEN, SYDVKM. The length of the CDR3 is 14 residues. Written as DNA, the CDR3 is TGTGCCAGCAGCTCTACACAGGGGAACTATGGCTACACCTTC. It encodes CASSSTQGNYGYTF.

This clone occurred a few times. As DNA, the CDR3 is TGTGCCAGCAGCGCGGGACCCTACGGGAGTCAGCCCCAGCATTTT. Translation gives CASSAGPYGSQPQHF. The rearrangement links TRBV9 to TRBJ1-5; D is perhaps TRBD1 (5 bases). V lost 3 bases to trimming and J lost 6 bases, with 16 bases between them. Germline V gene sequence: CDR1 SGDLS, CDR2 YYNGEE. This CDR3 region has 15 residues.

This clone was seen only a few times. This sequence joins TRBV29-1 and TRBJ1-2; D call uncertain. Germline CDR1 reads SQVTM; CDR2 reads ANQGSEA. V was shortened by 0 bases and J by 8 bases, with 7 bases between the two germline ends. The CDR3 runs to 11 residues. CDR3 sequence reads: CSVEEPGGYTF. The CDR3 coding sequence is TGCAGCGTTGAAGAGCCGGGGGGCTACACCTTC.

In the case of this clone: The same CDR3 also results from other DNA sequences found in this sample. The V gene is TRBV3-1 (or the pseudogene TRBV3-2), the J gene TRBJ2-3; TRBD2 aligns across 10 bases. Germline V gene sequence: CDR1 LGHDT, CDR2 YNNKEL (reference sequence). J lost 0 bases, V lost 6 bases, and 3 bases had no gene match. CDR3 length: 15 amino acids. The CDR3 spells CASSPTSGSTDTQYF. CDR3 sequence (DNA): TGTGCCAGCAGTCCGACTAGCGGGAGCACAGATACGCAGTATTTT.

The chain carries TRBV9 and TRBJ2-5, with D maybe TRBD1 (7 bases). Trimming removed 4 bases from V and 3 bases from J, with 19 bases in between. The CDR3 runs 16 residues. Germline V gene lookup returns CDR1 SGDLS and CDR2 YYNGEE. The CDR3 DNA sequence: TGTGCCAGCAGCCTAAGAGGAGGGGGCGTCGAAGAGACCCAGTACTTC. Residues: CASSLRGGGVEETQYF.

V is TRBV5-5 and J is TRBJ1-1, with 7 bases lining up with TRBD1. Germline assignment: CDR1 SGHKS and CDR2 YYEKEE (reference sequence). J lost 2 bases, V lost 4 bases, and 5 bases had no gene match. The CDR3 sequence is 14 residues long. Written as DNA, the CDR3 is TGTGCCAGCAGCCTCTCAGGGGGAAACACTGAAGCTTTCTTT. As protein: CASSLSGGNTEAFF. The full variable domain, its missing parts supplied by reference TRBV5-5 and TRBJ1-1, is DAGVTQSPTHLIKTRGQQVTLRCSPISGHKSVSWYQQVLGQGPQFIFQYYEKEERGRGNFPDRFSARQFPNYSSELNVNALLLGDSALYLCASSLSGGNTEAFFGQGTRLTVV.

The chain carries TRBV4-1 and TRBJ1-4; 9 positions match TRBD1. The J segment lost 4 bases and the V segment lost 2 bases, leaving 5 bases of the junction unmatched. The CDR3 is 16 residues long. Germline values: CDR1 MGHRA, CDR2 YSYEKL. The CDR3 sequence: CASSQYPGQGNEKLFF. The CDR3 DNA follows: TGCGCCAGCAGCCAATACCCGGGACAGGGTAATGAAAAACTGTTTTTT.

The rearrangement joins TRBV2 to TRBJ1-4, with D possibly being TRBD1 (5 bases). The V and J ends lost 6 bases and 1 base respectively, with 9 bases between them. The germline gives CDR1 SNHLY, CDR2 FYNNEI. This CDR3 region has 14 residues. In DNA, the CDR3 is TGTGCCAGCAGGATTACAGGAACTAATGAAAAACTGTTTTTT. The encoded protein is CASRITGTNEKLFF.

This clone was seen a few times. The chain joins TRBV28 to TRBJ1-1, with 8 bases that match TRBD1. Germline assignment: CDR1 MDHEN and CDR2 SYDVKM. V trimming: 5 bases; J trimming: 2 bases; junction bases outside the gene matches: 4. The CDR3 loop spans 14 amino acids. CDR3 sequence reads: CASSLRGRNTEAFF. The DNA of the CDR3 is TGTGCCAGCAGTCTCAGGGGGCGAAACACTGAAGCTTTCTTT.

CDR3 sequence reads: CASSQSPGMGTYSGNTIYF. For the CDR3, the DNA is TGCGCCAGCAGTCAAAGTCCGGGAATGGGCACCTACTCTGGAAACACCATATATTTT. The chain has TRBV23-1 and TRBJ1-3; no clear D gene. TRBV23-1 is recorded as an ORF, its role being uncertain. V lost 2 bases, J lost 0 bases, and 20 bases lay in between. CDR3 length: 19 amino acids.

This chain uses TRBV18 with TRBJ2-7, with 11 bases matching TRBD2. Germline lookup yields CDR1 KGHSH and CDR2 LQKENI. J gave up 6 bases and V 5 bases, and 12 bases lay outside the gene matches. This CDR3 is 16 amino acids long. DNA of the CDR3: TGTGCCAGCTCATCAAGTCCCTTCACTAGCGGGGGCGAGCAGTACTTC. Protein sequence: CASSSSPFTSGGEQYF. The variable domain in full, completed from reference TRBV18 and TRBJ2-7, reads NAGVMQNPRHLVRRRGQEARLRCSPMKGHSHVYWYRQLPEEGLKFMVYLQKENIIDESGMPKERFSAEFPKEGPSILRIQQVVRGDSAAYFCASSSSPFTSGGEQYFGPGTRLTVT.

The V and J genes are TRBV4-1 and TRBJ1-6; 7 nucleotides align to TRBD1. The germline V gene encodes CDR1 MGHRA and CDR2 YSYEKL. The junction had 13 bases not matched to a gene; V was cut back by 5 bases and J by 0 bases. This CDR3 contains 19 residues. Here the CDR3 DNA reads TGCGCCAGCAGCGAAGGGACAGCGGCCCAAAGCTCCTATAATTCACCCCTCCACTTT. Amino acid sequence: CASSEGTAAQSSYNSPLHF.